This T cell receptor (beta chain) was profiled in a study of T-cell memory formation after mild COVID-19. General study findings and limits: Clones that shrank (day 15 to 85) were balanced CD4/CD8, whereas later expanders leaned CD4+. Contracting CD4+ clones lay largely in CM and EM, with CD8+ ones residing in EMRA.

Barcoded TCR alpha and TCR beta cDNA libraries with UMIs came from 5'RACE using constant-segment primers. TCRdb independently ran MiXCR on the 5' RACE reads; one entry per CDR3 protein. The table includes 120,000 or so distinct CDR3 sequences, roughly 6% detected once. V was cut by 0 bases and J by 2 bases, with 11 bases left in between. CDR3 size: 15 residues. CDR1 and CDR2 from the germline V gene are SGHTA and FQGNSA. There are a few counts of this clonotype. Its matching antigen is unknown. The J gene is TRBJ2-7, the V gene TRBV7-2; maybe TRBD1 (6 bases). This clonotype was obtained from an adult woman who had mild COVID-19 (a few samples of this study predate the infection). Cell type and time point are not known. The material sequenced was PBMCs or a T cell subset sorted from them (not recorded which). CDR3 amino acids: CASSLAAGDPYEQYF. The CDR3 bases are TGTGCCAGCAGCTTAGCAGCAGGGGATCCCTACGAGCAGTACTTC.